Listed below are T cell receptor beta chains from one sample, sequenced in a study of T cell repertoires in cytomegalovirus infection. For these receptors, no antigen is known. In TCRdb, the reads were re-called with MiXCR into one record per CDR3 protein. The table includes approximately 390,000 distinct CDR3 sequences, about 32% detected once. Source: cultured PBMCs, taken from culture after CMV antigen stimulation. These receptors were collected from a human donor in good health (CMV status not recorded). Some clones in this sample may be carry-over from other donors' samples. The CDR3 runs from the conserved cysteine through the conserved F or W. The D gene is left open where the match is weak. Size is stated for part of the rows, as once, few or many counts, or as a class when the clone is expanded.

d_call j_call v_call clone_size cdr3_aa cdr3_nt
NA TRBJ1-2 TRBV14 few CASSQESGRRGYTF TGTGCCAGCAGCCAAGAATCAGGGAGGCGTGGCTACACCTTC
NA TRBJ1-1 TRBV6-2/TRBV6-3 NA CASSYYPGTEAFF TGTGCCAGCAGTTATTACCCTGGGACTGAAGCTTTCTTT
TRBD1 TRBJ1-2 TRBV24-1 few CATRSGQGSGFTF TGTGCCACCAGAAGCGGACAGGGGTCGGGTTTTACCTTC
TRBD1 TRBJ1-3 TRBV7-4 NA CASSSDRARLSSGNTIYF TGTGCCAGCAGCTCGGACAGGGCCCGACTCTCCTCTGGAAACACCATATATTTT
NA TRBJ1-1 TRBV7-2 few CASSRPCIFF TGTGCCAGCAGCCGGCCATGCATATTCTTT
NA TRBJ2-2 TRBV28 NA CASSLRWKGSGELFF TGTGCCAGCAGTTTGAGGTGGAAGGGATCCGGGGAGCTGTTTTTT
TRBD2 TRBJ2-3 TRBV27 few CATSAGVWTDTQYF TGTGCCACATCAGCGGGAGTTTGGACAGATACGCAGTATTTT
TRBD2 TRBJ2-5 TRBV6-8 NA CASSYSGTSGRRETQYF TGTGCCAGCAGTTACTCCGGGACTAGCGGGAGACGAGAGACCCAGTACTTC
NA TRBJ2-3 TRBV12-3/TRBV12-4 many CASSLTGGTDTQYF TGTGCCAGCAGCTTAACGGGGGGCACAGATACGCAGTATTTT
TRBD2 TRBJ2-1 TRBV4-1 NA CASSHGLAGGPIGEQFF TGCGCCAGCAGCCACGGACTAGCGGGAGGGCCGATTGGTGAGCAGTTCTTC
NA TRBJ2-7 TRBV20-1 NA CSARDGAVIGSAF TGCAGTGCTAGAGATGGCGCCGTTATCGGCAGCGCGTTC
NA TRBJ1-5 TRBV7-2 NA CASSLVPGVSNQPQHF TGTGCCAGCAGCTTAGTGCCTGGGGTTAGCAATCAGCCCCAGCATTTT
NA TRBJ2-2 TRBV19 few CASSTLLAGTNTGELFF TGTGCCAGTAGTACCCTCTTGGCAGGGACGAACACCGGGGAGCTGTTTTTT
NA TRBJ1-5 TRBV27 NA CASRETGQSYSNQPQHF TGTGCCAGCAGAGAAACAGGGCAGTCCTATAGCAATCAGCCCCAGCATTTT
NA TRBJ2-1 TRBV28 NA CASSFLSAGRLSSYNEQFF TGTGCCAGCAGTTTTCTATCGGCGGGACGCCTCAGCTCCTACAATGAGCAGTTCTTC
NA TRBJ2-7 TRBV6-2/TRBV6-3 NA CASTSLVGGSREQYF TGTGCCAGCACCTCGCTCGTTGGGGGGTCGCGCGAGCAGTACTTC
TRBD2 TRBJ2-1 TRBV12-3/TRBV12-4 many CASRATSGYNEQFF TGTGCCAGCAGGGCGACTAGCGGCTACAATGAGCAGTTCTTC